Below, 24 T cell receptor beta chains from the same sample are listed, as sequenced in a study of cytomegalovirus exposure and HLA in healthy donors. Assay: immunoSEQ multiplex PCR; the TCRdb copy retains only in-frame clones and omits some. The repertoire holds a few hundred thousand clones, with approximately 83% as singletons. The sample consisted of PBMCs. The receptors were gathered from a woman between 25 and 40 years old in good health and CMV-seropositive.

This clone showed up just once. The CDR3 DNA reads as TGTGCCAGCAGCCCATCCGGGATCAACGAAAAACTGTTTTTT. Translation gives CASSPSGINEKLFF. This chain joins TRBV6-1 and TRBJ1-4; D unresolved. The CDR3 runs 14 residues. CDR1 and CDR2 from the germline V gene are MNHNS and SASEGT. V lost 6 bases and J lost 8, with 16 bases in between.

The V call is TRBV5-8, the J call TRBJ1-2; the match to TRBD1 covers 7 bases. The germline V gene encodes CDR1 SGHTS and CDR2 YDEGEE. After removal of 4 bases from V and 6 bases from J, the junction contained 9 bases not matched to a gene. The CDR3 sequence is 14 residues long. The CDR3, as DNA: TGTGCCAGCAGCGACTACCGCGACAGGGATGGCTACACCTTC. Translation gives CASSDYRDRDGYTF.

The chain combines TRBV5-1 with TRBJ2-1; 11 nucleotides line up with TRBD2. This CDR3 has 15 amino acids. Germline V gene sequence: CDR1 SGHRS, CDR2 YFSETQ. V dropped 0 bases and J dropped 8; count of bases not matched to a gene: 4. CDR3 loop: CASSLGTSGRYEQFF. CDR3 sequence (DNA): TGCGCCAGCAGCTTGGGCACTAGCGGGAGATATGAGCAGTTCTTC. The full variable domain, completed using reference TRBV5-1 and TRBJ2-1, is KAGVTQTPRYLIKTRGQQVTLSCSPISGHRSVSWYQQTPGQGLQFLFEYFSETQRNKGNFPGRFSGRQFSNSRSEMNVSTLELGDSALYLCASSLGTSGRYEQFFGPGTRLTVL.

This clone was found a few times. The chain links TRBV5-4 to TRBJ1-2, with D maybe TRBD1 (5 bases). The CDR3 has 13 residues. Per germline, CDR1 SGHNT and CDR2 YYREEE (reference sequence). V was clipped by 2 bases and J by 8 bases, with 13 bases between them. The CDR3 sequence: CASSFLEGQGYTF. As DNA, the CDR3 is TGTGCCAGCAGCTTCCTTGAGGGGCAAGGCTACACCTTC.

The table lists this clone with a few counts. This chain links TRBV7-2 with TRBJ2-7; D uncertain. Trimming cost V 1 base and J 1 base, with 8 bases left between them. The CDR3 loop spans 14 amino acids. Germline CDR1 and CDR2: SGHTA and FQGNSA. In DNA form, the CDR3 reads TGTGCCAGCAGCTTAGTAGCTCCTTCCTACGAGCAGTACTTC. Translated, it gives CASSLVAPSYEQYF.

This clone was seen at least ten times. The V gene is TRBV5-1, the J gene TRBJ2-1, with TRBD2 matching 11 bases. This CDR3 has 20 residues. With V trimmed by 4 bases and J by 3 bases, 18 bases remained unmatched. The germline CDR1 and CDR2 sequences are SGHRS and YFSETQ. The CDR3 protein is CASSPWGMLAGGANYNEQFF. As DNA, the CDR3 is TGCGCCAGCAGCCCCTGGGGCATGCTAGCGGGAGGAGCGAACTACAATGAGCAGTTCTTC.

This rearrangement joins TRBV19 to TRBJ1-2, with D perhaps matching TRBD1 (5 bases). The CDR3 runs 13 residues. V was shortened by 6 bases and J by 6 bases, with 14 bases between the two germline ends. Germline V gene sequence: CDR1 LNHDA, CDR2 SQIVND (reference sequence). The CDR3 nucleotides read TGTGCCAGTAGCCCAGGGAGGTCGGATGGCTACACCTTC. It yields the protein CASSPGRSDGYTF.

The CDR3 loop is CASSLNVGEETQYF. CDR3 bases: TGTGCCAGCAGCTTAAACGTGGGGGAGGAGACCCAGTACTTC. The chain employs TRBV7-6 and TRBJ2-5; perhaps D is TRBD1 or TRBD2 (5 bases each). The CDR3 is made up of 14 amino acids. V lost 2 bases and J lost 5, with 12 bases in between. Germline V gene sequence: CDR1 SGHVS, CDR2 FNYEAQ.

CDR3 sequence: CASSQSAKGGQYGYTF. The CDR3 coding sequence is TGTGCCAGCAGCCAATCGGCTAAGGGGGGGCAATATGGCTACACCTTC. The chain has TRBV7-2 and TRBJ1-2; weak D call: TRBD1 (6 bases). Trimming cost V 5 bases and J 5 bases, with 21 bases left between them. This CDR3 comprises 16 residues. Germline CDR1 reads SGHTA; CDR2 reads FQGNSA.

To note about this clone: Additional DNA sequences in this sample encode the identical CDR3. This chain joins TRBV27 and TRBJ2-5; D unclear. CDR1 MNHEY and CDR2 SMNVEV come from the germline V gene (reference sequence). The germline V and J ends were trimmed by 3 bases and 0 bases, with 5 bases remaining between them. This CDR3 contains 13 residues. CDR3 DNA sequence: TGTGCCAGCAGTTTCAGCGACCAAGAGACCCAGTACTTC. It yields the protein CASSFSDQETQYF.

The V gene is TRBV30, the J gene TRBJ2-7; D remains ambiguous. Germline V gene lookup returns CDR1 GTSNPN and CDR2 SVGIG (reference sequence). Trimming removed 0 bases from V and 4 bases from J, with 7 bases in between. CDR3 length equals 12 residues. The CDR3 DNA is TGTGCCTGGAGTGTAACAAAATACGAGCAGTACTTC. Its translation: CAWSVTKYEQYF.

V usage is TRBV7-3 and J usage is TRBJ1-1, with 9 bases fitting TRBD1. CDR1 and CDR2 (germline): SGHTA, FQGTGA. The CDR3 runs to 17 residues. Trimming at V came to 1 base and at J to 4 bases, leaving 10 bases not matched to a gene. CDR3 sequence reads: CASSLKQGARVFTEAFF. The CDR3 coding sequence is TGTGCCAGCAGCTTAAAACAGGGGGCGCGGGTTTTCACTGAAGCTTTCTTT.

V is TRBV6-5 and J is TRBJ1-2, with D perhaps TRBD1 (5 bases). CDR1 and CDR2 (germline): MNHEY, SVGAGI. Deletions cut 10 bases from V and 4 bases from J, with 19 bases between. The CDR3 has 14 residues. The CDR3 DNA is TGTGCCACCTTCCGGGACCTAAGTGGCTATGGCTACACCTTC. Its protein product is CATFRDLSGYGYTF.

There are a few counts of this clone. This sequence joins TRBV30 and TRBJ1-2, with D maybe TRBD1 (5 bases). Germline V gene sequence: CDR1 GTSNPN, CDR2 SVGIG (reference sequence). The germline V and J ends were trimmed by 5 bases and 3 bases, with 7 bases remaining between them. The CDR3 totals 11 residues. The CDR3 is CAWGAHYGYTF. The CDR3 DNA reads TGTGCCTGGGGGGCCCACTATGGCTACACCTTC.

Note on this clone: A read error may produce the germline difference seen at one junction end. V gene TRBV7-7 combines with J gene TRBJ2-5; D uncertain. Germline lookup yields CDR1 SSHAT and CDR2 FNYEAQ (reference sequence). This CDR3 comprises 13 residues. CDR3: CASSLVPKETQYF. Written as DNA, the CDR3 is TGTGCTAGCAGCTTGGTTCCTAAAGAGACCCAGTACTTC. Complete variable domain (other parts from reference TRBV7-7 and TRBJ2-5): GAGVSQSPRYKVTKRGQDVTLRCDPISSHATLYWYQQALGQGPEFLTYFNYEAQPDKSGLPSDRFSAERPEGSISTLTIQRTEQRDSAMYRCASSLVPKETQYFGPGTRLLVL.

V usage is TRBV2 and J usage is TRBJ2-7; 10 nucleotides align to TRBD2. V shed 6 bases and J 3 bases; nucleotides not matched to a gene: 5. CDR1 and CDR2 (germline): SNHLY, FYNNEI. The CDR3 extends over 14 amino acids. DNA of the CDR3: TGTGCCAGCAGCGAACGGACTAGCGGCTACGAGCAGTACTTC. Translating gives CASSERTSGYEQYF.

In this sample, this clone turned up a few times. The chain combines TRBV19 with TRBJ1-1, with D unresolved. In germline, CDR1 is LNHDA, CDR2 SQIVND (reference sequence). Trimming stripped 7 bases from V and 1 base from J, with 16 bases between. The CDR3 runs 15 residues. This chain's CDR3 is CASTDRGPGNTEAFF. Written as DNA, the CDR3 is TGTGCCAGTACCGACCGCGGGCCGGGGAACACTGAAGCTTTCTTT.

V usage is TRBV27 and J usage is TRBJ2-7, with 7 bases fitting TRBD1. The length of the CDR3 is 14 residues. The V gene's germline CDR1 is MNHEY and CDR2 SMNVEV (reference sequence). The V gene end was trimmed by 5 bases and the J gene end by 3 bases; junction bases not matched to a gene: 7. The CDR3 DNA is TGTGCCAGCAGTACCCCCGGGACAGTCTACGAGCAGTACTTC. It encodes CASSTPGTVYEQYF.

V is TRBV30 and J is TRBJ1-1; unclear D gene. Trimming cost V 0 bases and J 5 bases, with 13 bases left between them. Germline CDR1 and CDR2: GTSNPN and SVGIG (reference sequence). The CDR3 runs to 14 residues. The chain's CDR3 is CAWSVGGGGTEAFF. Here the CDR3 DNA reads TGTGCCTGGAGTGTAGGCGGCGGCGGTACTGAAGCTTTCTTT.

The chain combines TRBV2 with TRBJ1-3; D gene uncertain. V shed 1 base and J shed 4 bases, with 8 bases lying between them. Looked up from germline, CDR1 is SNHLY and CDR2 is FYNNEI. This CDR3 contains 14 residues. DNA for the CDR3: TGTGCCAGCAGTGAAGTCCCTTCAGGAAACACCATATATTTT. It encodes CASSEVPSGNTIYF.

The genes are TRBV30 and TRBJ2-1, with 11 bases matching TRBD2. The CDR3 has 13 amino acids. CDR1 GTSNPN and CDR2 SVGIG come from the germline V gene (reference sequence). V gave up 5 bases and J gave up 6 bases; unmatched junction bases: 3. The CDR3 DNA follows: TGTGCCTGGGAGCTAGCGGGAGGCAATGAGCAGTTCTTC. This gives the protein CAWELAGGNEQFF.

The gene calls are TRBV29-1 and TRBJ1-2; a weak D match, TRBD1 (5 bases). Deletions cut 2 bases from V and 3 bases from J, with 13 bases between. Germline values: CDR1 SQVTM, CDR2 ANQGSEA. The CDR3 is 14 residues long. The DNA of the CDR3 is TGCAGCGTTGAAAGACGGGACGGCCACTATGGCTACACCTTC. This translates into CSVERRDGHYGYTF.

The chain links TRBV4-2 to TRBJ1-1; weak D call: TRBD1 (5 bases). The CDR3 extends over 13 amino acids. V lost 1 base and J lost 10, with 13 bases in between. The germline V gene encodes CDR1 LGHNA and CDR2 YNFKEQ. The CDR3 sequence: CASSQVGQGRAFF. The CDR3 DNA follows: TGTGCCAGCAGCCAAGTCGGTCAGGGAAGAGCTTTCTTT.

This rearrangement joins TRBV2 to TRBJ1-1, with D perhaps TRBD1 (6 bases). With 8 bases removed from V and 0 bases from J, the gap between germline ends came to 10 bases. The length of the CDR3 is 13 residues. Looked up from germline, CDR1 is SNHLY and CDR2 is FYNNEI. CDR3 nucleotide sequence: TGTGCCAGCTACAGGGCCATGAACACTGAAGCTTTCTTT. Protein sequence: CASYRAMNTEAFF.